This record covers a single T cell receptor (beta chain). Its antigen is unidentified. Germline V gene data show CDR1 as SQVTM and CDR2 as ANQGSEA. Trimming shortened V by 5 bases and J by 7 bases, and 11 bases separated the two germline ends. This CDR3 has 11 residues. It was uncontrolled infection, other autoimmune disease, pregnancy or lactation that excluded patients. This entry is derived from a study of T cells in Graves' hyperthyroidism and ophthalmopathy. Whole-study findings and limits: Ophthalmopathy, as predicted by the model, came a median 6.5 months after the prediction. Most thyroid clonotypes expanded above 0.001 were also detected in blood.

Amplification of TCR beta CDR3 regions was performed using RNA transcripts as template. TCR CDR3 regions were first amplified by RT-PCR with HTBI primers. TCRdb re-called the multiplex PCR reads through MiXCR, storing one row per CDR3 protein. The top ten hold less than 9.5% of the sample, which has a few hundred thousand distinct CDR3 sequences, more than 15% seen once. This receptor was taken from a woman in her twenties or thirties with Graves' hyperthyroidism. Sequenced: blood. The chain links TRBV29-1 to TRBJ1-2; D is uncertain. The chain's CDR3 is CSVPLGGGYTF. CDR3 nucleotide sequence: TGCAGCGTTCCATTGGGTGGTGGCTACACCTTC.